This T cell receptor (beta chain) was observed in a study of somatic mutations in cytotoxic T cells in rheumatoid arthritis. Study-level background: Nearly 100% purity was obtained when some V beta antibody-stained T-cell populations were flow-sorted; these included V beta1+ cells sequenced for TCRB.

Assay used: immunoSEQ multiplex PCR; TCRdb lists only in-frame clones, some missing. Altogether about 23,000 clones are present, 80% to 90% being singletons, with the ten largest covering approximately 3.4%. General study points: For about an eighth of the roughly 65 patients, a single CD8+ clone accounted for more than 20% of CD8+ cells. It was found that CD8+ T-cell clonality in rheumatoid arthritis patients did not differ significantly from that in age-matched healthy controls. For patients with rheumatoid arthritis, CD8+ clonality went up with age, while healthy controls showed no such change.

The CDR3 has 14 residues. Trimming stripped 5 bases from V and 1 base from J, with 11 bases between. CDR1 SGHVS and CDR2 FQNEAQ come from the germline V gene. This clone was detected only once. Its antigen remains unknown. The receptor was isolated from an adult with rheumatoid arthritis. The sequencing input was CD8+ T cells sorted from blood. This sequence joins TRBV7-8 and TRBJ1-1; a possible D gene is TRBD1 (6 bases). The CDR3 is CASSPWTENTEAFF. The CDR3 bases are TGTGCCAGCAGCCCCTGGACAGAGAACACTGAAGCTTTCTTT.